This T cell receptor beta chain emerged from a study of blood T cell repertoires in COVID-19. CDR1 and CDR2 from the germline V gene are MDHEN and SYDVKM. This CDR3 has 12 residues. Losses at the gene ends were 5 bases for V and 5 bases for J; bases not matched to a gene: 2. This table comes from immunoSEQ multiplex PCR, and its TCRdb copy is limited to in-frame clones, with some not included. The repertoire holds about 190,000 clones, roughly 83% seen once, with 5% to 7% in the top ten. The sequence derives from a man aged 35 to 55 with acute COVID-19. The V and J genes are TRBV28 and TRBJ2-5; TRBD2 aligns across 7 bases. The sequenced material came from PBMCs or T cells enriched from blood (not recorded which). The CDR3 region has the DNA TGTGCCAGCAGTCTAGCGGTTGAGACCCAGTACTTC. The encoded protein is CASSLAVETQYF.